Below, 25 T cell receptor beta chains from the same sample are listed, as sequenced in a study of CD8+ T cells in alopecia areata. Sequencing used cDNA as its template, made by extracting RNA and reverse transcribing it. Profiling relied on immunoSEQ multiplex PCR, and the TCRdb table lists in-frame clones only, not all of them. This sample has under 300,000 clones, with 60% found just once. Indicated treatment: oral pan-JAK inhibitor, 5-10 mg twice daily. Sequences were derived from CD4+ T cells sorted from blood, sampled between weeks 51 and 54, from a patient treated with tofacitinib. The receptors were gathered from a human donor with alopecia areata.

This clone was seen a few times. CDR3 protein: CSVGGKGPDTQYF. The CDR3 DNA reads TGCAGCGTTGGGGGTAAGGGTCCAGATACGCAGTATTTT. The V gene is TRBV29-1, the J gene TRBJ2-3; D is uncertain. V was shortened by 4 bases and J by 4 bases, with 12 bases between the two germline ends. The CDR3 covers 13 residues. The V gene's germline CDR1 is SQVTM and CDR2 ANQGSEA.

This clone appeared a single time. The rearrangement uses TRBV30 and TRBJ1-1; 7 bases match TRBD1. This CDR3 contains 17 residues. CDR1 GTSNPN and CDR2 SVGIG come from the germline V gene (reference sequence). V lost 2 bases, J lost 0 bases, and 12 bases stayed unmatched. The CDR3 DNA follows: TGTGCCTGGAGTAGTTTGGGGACAGCTTTAATGAACACTGAAGCTTTCTTT. This encodes CAWSSLGTALMNTEAFF. Drawing the rest from reference TRBV30 and TRBJ1-1, the complete variable domain is SQTIHQWPATLVQPVGSPLSLECTVEGTSNPNLYWYRQAAGRGLQLLFYSVGIGQISSEVPQNLSASRPQDRQFILSSKKLLLSDSGFYLCAWSSLGTALMNTEAFFGQGTRLTVV.

This clone has more than one count but fewer than ten. The chain combines TRBV19 with TRBJ1-5; D may be TRBD1 (5 bases). The CDR3 is 13 residues long. CDR1 and CDR2 from the germline V gene are LNHDA and SQIVND (reference sequence). V was trimmed by 4 bases and J by 7 bases, leaving 11 bases between them. The CDR3 DNA sequence: TGTGCCAGTAGTAGGGACTCTAAGCAGCCCCAGCATTTT. This gives the protein CASSRDSKQPQHF.

This chain connects TRBV11-2 to TRBJ1-4; D ambiguous. This CDR3 spans 16 amino acids. In germline, CDR1 is SGHAT, CDR2 FQNNGV. Trimming shortened V by 1 base and J by 0 bases, and 9 bases separated the two germline ends. CDR3 protein: CASSLVEIPTNEKLFF. For the CDR3, the DNA is TGTGCCAGCAGCTTAGTTGAGATTCCAACTAATGAAAAACTGTTTTTT.

The J gene is TRBJ2-1, the V gene TRBV20-1; D perhaps matches TRBD2 (6 bases). The CDR3 runs to 11 residues. The germline V gene encodes CDR1 DFQATT and CDR2 SNEGSKA (reference sequence). V was pared by 5 bases and J by 8 bases, with 10 bases between. The CDR3 spells CSALRRDEQFF. The CDR3 DNA follows: TGCAGTGCTCTAAGGAGGGATGAGCAGTTCTTC.

This sequence joins TRBV6-6 and TRBJ1-5; no clear D gene. In germline, CDR1 is MNHNY, CDR2 SVGAGI (reference sequence). Trimming removed 0 bases at V and 0 bases at J, with 9 bases between. The CDR3 totals 16 residues. The CDR3 DNA follows: TGTGCCAGCAGTTACTCGGAACTATATAGCAATCAGCCCCAGCATTTT. The encoded protein is CASSYSELYSNQPQHF.

V gene TRBV4-3 combines with J gene TRBJ1-2; D gene uncertain. CDR3 length equals 13 residues. CDR1 is LGHNA and CDR2 is YSLEER in the germline V gene. V dropped 1 base and J dropped 8 bases, with 11 bases sitting between them. CDR3 in amino acids: CASSQGAGRGYTF. CDR3 nucleotides: TGCGCCAGCAGCCAAGGGGCTGGGAGGGGCTACACCTTC.

The chain has TRBV9 and TRBJ1-6; 10 bases align to TRBD1. The CDR3 is 15 amino acids. The V and J ends lost 3 bases and 8 bases, in that order; junction bases with no gene match: 5. CDR1 is SGDLS and CDR2 is YYNGEE in the germline V gene. CDR3 protein: CASSAPGQGYSPLHF. The CDR3 coding sequence is TGTGCCAGCAGCGCACCGGGACAGGGGTATTCACCCCTCCACTTT.

This chain links TRBV4-1 with TRBJ2-5; D could derive from TRBD1 or TRBD2 (5 bases each). V dropped 0 bases and J dropped 5 bases, with 13 bases sitting between them. This CDR3 is 15 amino acids long. Germline loops: CDR1 MGHRA, CDR2 YSYEKL. The CDR3 nucleotides read TGCGCCAGCAGCCAAGAAGGGACCTCCAAGGAGACCCAGTACTTC. This gives the protein CASSQEGTSKETQYF.

This clone was detected a few times. J is TRBJ1-1 and V is TRBV30; D remains ambiguous. The CDR3 contains 14 residues. Germline V gives CDR1 GTSNPN, CDR2 SVGIG (reference sequence). V was clipped by 0 bases and J by 2 bases, with 10 bases between them. For the CDR3, the DNA is TGTGCCTGGAGTGTGGGGAGCGGAAACACTGAAGCTTTCTTT. Residues: CAWSVGSGNTEAFF.

Only one count was recorded for this clone. The chain recombines TRBV6-5 with TRBJ2-1, with 11 nucleotides matching TRBD1. The germline V gene encodes CDR1 MNHEY and CDR2 SVGAGI. This CDR3 contains 14 residues. Losses at the gene ends were 6 bases for V and 8 bases for J; bases not matched to a gene: 6. The CDR3 loop is CASRRDRGTDEQFF. The CDR3 nucleotides read TGTGCCAGCAGAAGGGACAGGGGGACTGATGAGCAGTTCTTC.

A few counts support this clone. The chain links TRBV7-2 to TRBJ2-7, with D unclear. The CDR3 runs 11 residues. CDR1 SGHTA and CDR2 FQGNSA come from the germline V gene. V was pared by 2 bases and J by 9 bases, with 8 bases between. The CDR3 DNA is TGTGCCAGCAGCTTAATAGAGGTGCAGTACTTC. This codes for CASSLIEVQYF.

The chain combines TRBV25-1 with TRBJ2-7; 8 nucleotides line up with TRBD1. CDR3 size: 13 residues. V lost 6 bases and J lost 5; bases outside the gene matches: 6. Germline-derived CDR1 and CDR2 are MGHDK and SYGVNS. CDR3 protein: CASRETGAHEQYF. CDR3 in DNA: TGTGCCAGCAGGGAGACAGGGGCTCACGAGCAGTACTTC.

The chain joins TRBV27 to TRBJ2-5; D unresolved. V gave up 5 bases and J gave up 1 base, with 11 bases separating them. The CDR3 sequence is 14 residues long. CDR1 and CDR2 (germline): MNHEY, SMNVEV (reference sequence). The CDR3 loop is CASSRPGFQETQYF. CDR3 bases: TGTGCCAGCAGTCGCCCAGGATTCCAAGAGACCCAGTACTTC.

This clone was counted once. The rearrangement joins TRBV2 to TRBJ1-1, with 7 bases identical to TRBD1. V lost 7 bases and J lost 1; bases outside the gene matches: 3. This CDR3 is built from 13 residues. Germline V gene lookup returns CDR1 SNHLY and CDR2 FYNNEI. This CDR3 reads CASMGQTNTEAFF. DNA for the CDR3: TGTGCCAGCATGGGACAGACGAACACTGAAGCTTTCTTT. The full variable domain, its missing parts supplied by reference TRBV2 and TRBJ1-1, is EPEVTQTPSHQVTQMGQEVILRCVPISNHLYFYWYRQILGQKVEFLVSFYNNEISEKSEIFDDQFSVERPDGSNFTLKIRSTKLEDSAMYFCASMGQTNTEAFFGQGTRLTVV.

This clone was recorded a few times. This sequence joins TRBV25-1 and TRBJ1-2; D gene ambiguous. Germline V CDR1 and CDR2: MGHDK, SYGVNS. Trimming pared 4 bases from V and 2 bases from J, leaving 11 bases between. The CDR3 loop spans 14 amino acids. Written as DNA, the CDR3 is TGTGCCAGCAGTGGATGGGAAACAAACTATGGCTACACCTTC. It encodes CASSGWETNYGYTF.

V gene TRBV30 combines with J gene TRBJ1-4; possible D gene TRBD1, 6 bases. The V end lost 3 bases, the J end lost 5 bases, and 13 bases lay between the germline ends. The CDR3 runs 14 residues. The germline gives CDR1 GTSNPN, CDR2 SVGIG (reference sequence). CDR3 in amino acids: CAWRGDRTNEKLFF. CDR3 DNA: TGTGCCTGGAGGGGCGACAGGACCAATGAAAAACTGTTTTTT. Drawing the rest from reference TRBV30 and TRBJ1-4, the complete variable domain is SQTIHQWPATLVQPVGSPLSLECTVEGTSNPNLYWYRQAAGRGLQLLFYSVGIGQISSEVPQNLSASRPQDRQFILSSKKLLLSDSGFYLCAWRGDRTNEKLFFGSGTQLSVL.

The chain employs TRBV7-3 and TRBJ2-5, with D maybe TRBD1 (5 bases). The CDR3 totals 13 residues. Trimming cost V 5 bases and J 1 base, with 8 bases left between them. Germline values: CDR1 SGHTA, CDR2 FQGTGA. In DNA, the CDR3 is TGTGCCAGCAGCAGGACAAGCCAAGAGACCCAGTACTTC. It specifies CASSRTSQETQYF.

In DNA, the CDR3 is TGTGCCAGCAGCTTAGCTGAACCCTACGAGCAGTACTTC. It yields the protein CASSLAEPYEQYF. V usage is TRBV11-2 and J usage is TRBJ2-7, with no clear D. V was cut by 1 base and J by 2 bases, with 6 bases left in between. This CDR3 comprises 13 residues. From germline, CDR1 is SGHAT and CDR2 FQNNGV. Filled out from reference TRBV11-2 and TRBJ2-7, the complete variable domain reads EAGVAQSPRYKIIEKRQSVAFWCNPISGHATLYWYQQILGQGPKLLIQFQNNGVVDDSQLPKDRFSAERLKGVDSTLKIQPAKLEDSAVYLCASSLAEPYEQYFGPGTRLTVT.

The chain links TRBV30 to TRBJ2-7; D gene unclear. The V gene's germline CDR1 is GTSNPN and CDR2 SVGIG (reference sequence). This CDR3 is 11 amino acids long. Trimming shortened V by 3 bases and J by 3 bases, and 6 bases separated the two germline ends. In DNA form, the CDR3 reads TGTGCCTGGAGCGGAATCTACGAGCAGTACTTC. Its translation: CAWSGIYEQYF.

The rearrangement joins TRBV7-6 to TRBJ2-5; no clear D gene. The CDR3 loop spans 14 amino acids. Germline CDR1 SGHVS, CDR2 FNYEAQ. V was trimmed by 1 base and J by 2 bases, leaving 8 bases between them. The CDR3 coding sequence is TGTGCCAGCAGCTTAGGGTTCGGACAAGAGACCCAGTACTTC. This translates into CASSLGFGQETQYF.

The chain links TRBV11-2 to TRBJ1-4; 8 bases agree with TRBD1. The CDR3 totals 13 residues. Looked up from germline, CDR1 is SGHAT and CDR2 is FQNNGV. Trimming removed 6 bases from V and 8 bases from J; junction bases left unmatched: 5. The CDR3 sequence: CASRRQGREKLFF. In DNA form, the CDR3 reads TGTGCCAGCAGAAGACAGGGGAGAGAAAAACTGTTTTTT. Combining the CDR3 with reference TRBV11-2 and TRBJ1-4 gives the whole variable domain EAGVAQSPRYKIIEKRQSVAFWCNPISGHATLYWYQQILGQGPKLLIQFQNNGVVDDSQLPKDRFSAERLKGVDSTLKIQPAKLEDSAVYLCASRRQGREKLFFGSGTQLSVL.

A few counts support this clone. J is TRBJ2-7 and V is TRBV10-2, with 10 bases that match TRBD1. This CDR3 is built from 14 residues. The trim removed 6 bases at V and 5 bases at J, leaving 7 bases unmatched. Germline CDR1 WSHSY, CDR2 SAAADI. The CDR3 spells CASSRQGALHEQYF. The CDR3 nucleotides read TGCGCCAGCAGCAGACAGGGGGCTCTCCACGAGCAGTACTTC.

The rearrangement uses TRBV15 and TRBJ1-1; D possibly corresponds to TRBD1 (5 bases). Trimming took off 0 bases at V and 4 bases at J, with 12 bases between the two ends. Germline-derived CDR1 and CDR2 are LNHNV and YYDKDF (reference sequence). There are 15 residues in the CDR3. CDR3 coding DNA: TGTGCCACCAGCAGAGATAACGGGGGAAGCACTGAAGCTTTCTTT. This translates into CATSRDNGGSTEAFF.

CDR3 amino acids: CSAPRSNEQFF. The CDR3 DNA is TGCAGTGCCCCGAGAAGCAATGAGCAGTTCTTC. The chain carries TRBV20-1 and TRBJ2-1; D is uncertain. Trimming shortened V by 6 bases and J by 6 bases, and 9 bases separated the two germline ends. From germline, CDR1 is DFQATT and CDR2 SNEGSKA (reference sequence). The CDR3 sequence is 11 residues long.